This TCR beta chain was sequenced in a study of molecular identifiers for immune sequencing clone quantification. As for the study in general: In the replicates, RNA derived from around 18,000 or 91,000 naive CD8 cells was divided into five parts, and four were sequenced. The study, taken as a whole, reports: Highly expanded clone sizes could be underestimated by identical TCR molecules that share a barcode.

This clonotype showed up just a few times. Its antigen is currently unknown. Naive CD8 T cell sorting was performed on the CD8+CD4-CCR7+CD45RA+ phenotype. In preparing bulk TCR libraries, previously described methods and listed TCR primers were used. TCRdb redid the calling of the PCR reads with MiXCR, one entry per CDR3 protein. The sample lists about 510,000 distinct CDR3 sequences, around 23% occurring once. This TCR came from a human donor in good health. Some libraries in this study had Jurkat cell RNA spiked in. Material for sequencing was naive CD8+ T cells from blood, with Jurkat cell RNA spiked in. This sample's subset: FACS-sorted CD8+CD4-CCR7+CD45RA+ naive T cells.

The CDR3 here is CASSQEPGTTYGYTF. The CDR3 DNA reads as TGCGCCAGCAGCCAAGAGCCCGGGACAACCTATGGCTACACCTTC. The genes are TRBV4-1 and TRBJ1-2; D perhaps matches TRBD1 (6 bases). The CDR3 runs to 15 residues. The germline V and J ends were trimmed by 0 bases and 4 bases, with 12 bases remaining between them. CDR1 MGHRA and CDR2 YSYEKL come from the germline V gene.